This T cell receptor beta chain came from a study of blood T cell repertoires in COVID-19. The table lists this clone with a count of one. Method: immunoSEQ multiplex PCR; TCRdb's copy keeps in-frame clones and lacks some. Here the sample spans roughly 150,000 clones, over 90% being singletons. Germline V gene sequence: CDR1 SGHAT, CDR2 FQNNGV. Trimming pared 5 bases from V and 0 bases from J, leaving 7 bases between. The CDR3 extends over 13 amino acids. What was sequenced was peripheral blood. J is TRBJ1-1 and V is TRBV11-2; D is perhaps TRBD1 (5 bases). This clonotype was obtained from an older woman with COVID-19, enrolled during active disease. CDR3 coding DNA: TGTGCCAGCAGCGTGACAGTGAACACTGAAGCTTTCTTT. Translated, it gives CASSVTVNTEAFF.